This T cell receptor beta chain was captured in a study of long-term antiretroviral therapy in people with HIV. Overall study results and limits: ART preceded a rise in diversity that nonetheless stayed lower than in transplant donor controls. Repertoires looked antigen-experienced, with only a slight naive shift after ART.

The CDR3 sequence is 13 residues long. Germline CDR1 SGDLS, CDR2 YYNGEE. Trimming took 0 bases from V and 7 from J, leaving 8 bases between them. This clone was picked up a small number of times. Its antigen is not known. This sample includes further DNA sequences coding for the same CDR3. This was the immunoSEQ v3.0 assay at survey level. Here immunoSEQ multiplex PCR was the method, and the copy in TCRdb shows in-frame clones only, minus some. This sample carries about 18,000 clones, over 60% of them seen once, and the ten largest clones take over 13%. This specimen consisted of unsorted PBMCs, obtained 0.5 years before starting antiretroviral therapy. V gene TRBV9 combines with J gene TRBJ2-1; D gene uncertain. The source of this sequence is a woman aged 45-65 years with HIV. In nucleotides, the CDR3 is TGTGCCAGCAGCGTAGGACTTGGAAATGAGCAGTTCTTC. This encodes CASSVGLGNEQFF.